The 16 T cell receptor beta chains below were found in one sample sequenced in a study of T cell repertoires in cytomegalovirus infection. One entry per CDR3 protein, called by TCRdb with MiXCR from the reads. The sample has about 570,000 distinct CDR3 sequences, around two fifths seen once. Antigen specificity for these receptors is unknown. The material sequenced was cultured PBMCs, taken from culture after CMV antigen stimulation. These receptors all come from a human donor in good health (CMV status not recorded). Some clones in this sample may be carry-over from other donors' samples.

Turning to this clonotype: The junction shows a germline mismatch at one end, possibly a read error. The chain carries TRBV7-2 and TRBJ2-7; no clear D. The germline V gene encodes CDR1 SGHTA and CDR2 FQGNSA. The CDR3 totals 16 residues. CDR3 in DNA: TGTGCCAGCAGCTTAGGTGTCGTCTCGGTGCTCTACGAGCGGTACTTC. This gives the protein CASSLGVVSVLYERYF.

The V and J genes are TRBV20-1 and TRBJ2-5; maybe TRBD1 (6 bases). The V end lost 0 bases, the J end lost 4 bases, and 12 bases lay between the germline ends. The CDR3 is made up of 14 amino acids. In germline, CDR1 is DFQATT, CDR2 SNEGSKA (reference sequence). CDR3 amino acids: CSARDHRGGETQYF. The CDR3, as DNA: TGCAGTGCTAGAGATCATCGAGGGGGAGAGACCCAGTACTTC.

The chain combines TRBV7-2 with TRBJ2-1; D remains unclear. CDR1 is SGHTA, CDR2 FQGNSA, per germline. Deletions cut 1 base from V and 6 bases from J, with 16 bases between. The CDR3 contains 16 residues. CDR3 region: CASSLDIIWGLNEQFF. CDR3 nucleotides: TGTGCCAGCAGCTTAGACATAATATGGGGTCTCAATGAGCAGTTCTTC.

This clonotype was detected ten times or more. V is TRBV7-2 and J is TRBJ2-5; D may be TRBD1 (5 bases). The CDR3 loop spans 13 amino acids. V lost 2 bases and J 5 bases, leaving 9 bases between the germline ends. Germline V gives CDR1 SGHTA, CDR2 FQGNSA. CDR3 loop: CASSLLGLETQYF. The CDR3 nucleotides are TGTGCCAGCAGCTTACTGGGGCTGGAGACCCAGTACTTC.

About this clonotype: The CDR3 ends on some other residue instead of the conserved phenylalanine or tryptophan, so this is likely a read error. This sequence joins TRBV7-9 and TRBJ1-2; weak D call: TRBD1 (6 bases). Germline CDR1 SEHNR, CDR2 FQNEAQ (reference sequence). Trimming shortened V by 3 bases and J by 8 bases, and 10 bases separated the two germline ends. CDR3 size: 12 residues. This CDR3 reads CASSLGGGGYTV. CDR3 coding DNA: TGTGCCAGCAGCTTGGGGGGGGGCGGCTACACCGTC.

This CDR3 reads CSARDASGGAEEQYF. CDR3 nucleotides: TGCAGTGCTAGAGATGCTAGCGGGGGGGCGGAAGAGCAGTACTTC. The rearrangement joins TRBV20-1 to TRBJ2-7, with 12 bases matching TRBD2. Looked up from germline, CDR1 is DFQATT and CDR2 is SNEGSKA (reference sequence). The CDR3 sequence is 15 residues long. V shed 0 bases, J shed 7 bases, and the junction held 7 bases outside the gene matches.

For the CDR3, the DNA is TGTGCCAGCAGGCACTCCCTAGATGAGCAGTTCTTC. It is translated as CASRHSLDEQFF. The chain links TRBV6-5 to TRBJ2-1; D call uncertain. The CDR3 extends over 12 amino acids. Germline CDR1 is MNHEY and CDR2 is SVGAGI. The V end lost 6 bases, the J end lost 8 bases, and 11 bases lay between the germline ends.

V usage is TRBV28 and J usage is TRBJ2-5; 14 bases line up with TRBD2. The J segment lost 3 bases and the V segment lost 7 bases, leaving 7 bases of the junction unmatched. The CDR3 contains 16 residues. Germline V lookup: CDR1 MDHEN, CDR2 SYDVKM. CDR3 in DNA: TGTGCCAGCATACCGGGACTAGCGGGGGTCGAAGAGACCCAGTACTTC. Translated, it gives CASIPGLAGVEETQYF.

The V call is TRBV7-2, the J call TRBJ2-7; possible D gene TRBD1, 5 bases. The CDR3 has 16 amino acids. Trimming removed 1 base from V and 7 bases from J, with 20 bases in between. Germline lookup yields CDR1 SGHTA and CDR2 FQGNSA. The CDR3 sequence: CASSLGYGRVWSEQYF. The DNA of the CDR3 is TGTGCCAGCAGCTTAGGATACGGCAGGGTTTGGAGTGAGCAGTACTTC.

The CDR3: CASSEVLSRGHNEKLFF. The CDR3 DNA reads TGTGCCAGCAGTGAAGTTCTATCGCGGGGTCATAATGAAAAACTGTTTTTT. The chain joins TRBV6-1 to TRBJ1-4; D gene unclear. This CDR3 has 17 residues. V lost 1 base and J 4 bases, leaving 16 bases between the germline ends. Germline assignment: CDR1 MNHNS and CDR2 SASEGT.

This chain connects TRBV7-2 to TRBJ2-1, with 8 bases that match TRBD2. Germline V gives CDR1 SGHTA, CDR2 FQGNSA. V shed 0 bases and J 8 bases; nucleotides not matched to a gene: 9. This CDR3 has 16 residues. CDR3 nucleotides: TGTGCCAGCAGCTTAGCGTCAGCGGGAGTCAACTATGAGCAGTTCTTC. Translating it yields CASSLASAGVNYEQFF.

V gene TRBV19 combines with J gene TRBJ1-5, with 8 bases fitting TRBD1. The V gene end was trimmed by 8 bases and the J gene end by 6 bases; junction bases not matched to a gene: 6. The CDR3 extends over 13 amino acids. The germline V gene has CDR1 LNHDA and CDR2 SQIVND (reference sequence). CDR3 DNA: TGTGCCAGTGTAACAGGGGGAGGTCAGCCCCAGCATTTT. Its protein product is CASVTGGGQPQHF.

The chain employs TRBV6-8 and TRBJ2-2, with a weak D call TRBD2 (7 bases). Germline V gives CDR1 MNHGY, CDR2 SAAAGT. V was cut by 2 bases and J by 0 bases, with 10 bases left in between. There are 16 residues in the CDR3. DNA for the CDR3: TGTGCCAGCAGTTACCGCGGGGGCGCGAACACCGGGGAGCTGTTTTTT. Translating it yields CASSYRGGANTGELFF.

This clonotype appeared a few times. The chain employs TRBV6-5 and TRBJ1-5; D possibly corresponds to TRBD1 (5 bases). CDR1 and CDR2 (germline): MNHEY, SVGAGI. The CDR3 has 14 amino acids. V lost 6 bases and J lost 4, with 13 bases in between. CDR3 amino acids: CASSRGHINQPQHF. CDR3 nucleotide sequence: TGTGCCAGCAGCCGAGGACATATTAATCAGCCCCAGCATTTT.

The V gene is TRBV6-2 or TRBV6-3, the J gene TRBJ2-2, with a tentative D call TRBD1 (6 bases). Germline V gives CDR1 MNHEY, CDR2 SVGEGT. V was trimmed by 7 bases and J by 6 bases, leaving 12 bases between them. The CDR3 is made up of 13 amino acids. CDR3 bases: TGTGCCAGCAAGATCTCAGGGGCCGGGGAGCTGTTTTTT. It is translated as CASKISGAGELFF.

The chain carries TRBV19 and TRBJ1-1; 10 positions match TRBD1. J gave up 9 bases and V 7 bases, and 8 bases lay outside the gene matches. From germline, CDR1 is LNHDA and CDR2 SQIVND (reference sequence). The CDR3 has 13 residues. The CDR3: CASTLDRGAKAFF. CDR3 DNA: TGTGCCAGTACCTTGGACAGGGGGGCTAAAGCTTTCTTT.